Detailed here is one T cell receptor (beta chain). The data are from a study of cytomegalovirus exposure and HLA in healthy donors. Both 60 Vbeta primers and 13 Jbeta primers went into the PCR. Using immunoSEQ multiplex PCR, the repertoire was profiled, and TCRdb retains in-frame clones only, with some absent. The sample includes approximately 200,000 clones, around 80% of them seen just once. Trimming removed 6 bases from V and 4 bases from J, with 9 bases in between. Germline V gene sequence: CDR1 MNHEY, CDR2 SMNVEV (reference sequence). This CDR3 has 12 amino acids. The chain recombines TRBV27 with TRBJ2-5, with unresolved D. Sample: PBMCs. This TCR was sampled from a woman in her 30s in good health and CMV-seropositive. CDR3 region: CASRNSRETQYF. DNA of the CDR3: TGTGCCAGCAGGAATAGCCGAGAGACCCAGTACTTC.